The subject of this entry is one T cell receptor beta chain. Its antigen remains undetermined. The sample holds no much larger clone one base away, and base qualities are not on file. The CDR3 goes from the cysteine to the phenylalanine over 15 residues. CDR3 DNA is the only sequence kept; it has 45 bases, read in frame from the first base. The junction shows trimming of 0 bases on V and 4 bases on J, plus 15 bases between the germline ends. CDR1 and CDR2, per the germline V gene (reference sequence), are GTSNPN and SVGIG. Libraries were constructed by the immunoSEQ multiplex PCR assay. For most patients, high-throughput TCR-beta CDR3 sequencing of genomic DNA was performed by Adaptive Biotechnologies. On the study's bioinformatics: Adaptive's ImmunoSEQ software supplied the TCR sequencing data for under 20 patients, while MiXCR and VDJtools were used to process a few other patients. Because the origin of CDR3 nucleotide sequences shared between donor and recipient could not be assigned, those sequences were removed. Alloreactive clones required at least 2-fold expansion over unstimulated cells and minimum CFSE-low frequency of 0.002% (template counts) or 0.001% (read counts). Clones were considered mappable if detected in sequenced pre-transplant spleen, lymph node, or MLR CFSE-low populations of the donor or recipient. The cumulative frequency of alloreactive clones was calculated as a percentage of all sequences, weighted by copy number. This is the immuneACCESS table as TCRdb keeps it, with only in-frame sequences that have V and J called. A part of the clones is gone; compared with another copy, unresolved V genes explain less than half, and the rest is unexplained. V, J and clone size are those of that table, while D and trimming were read from the DNA. The sample yields nearly 30,000 clones; over 60% were counted once. In total, the top ten clones hold under 3.5% of the sample.

Intraepithelial and lamina propria lymphocytes were isolated from graft specimens using dithiothreitol, EDTA incubations and collagenase D digestion. Serial intestinal graft biopsy specimens collected up to 600 days after transplant underwent bulk TCR-beta sequencing. The sample is drawn from a study of graft-versus-host responses after intestinal transplantation (dated by TCRdb to the early 2020s). For the wider study: Recipients received multivisceral, liver-intestinal, or isolated intestinal transplants. Every recipient was given anti-thymocyte globulin induction, then maintenance tacrolimus and steroids for about three years. Rather than going through the commercial service, samples from three later patients were sequenced in-house on an Illumina MiSeq and processed with MiXCR. After intestinal transplantation, graft-versus-host and host-versus-graft alloreactive T cell clones in the graft, circulation and bone marrow were tracked using bulk TCR-beta CDR3 sequencing. To identify alloreactive clones, pre-transplant mixed lymphocyte reaction products were sequenced and then compared with unstimulated pre-transplant donor and recipient T cells. Donor T cell macrochimerism was defined as a peak of at least 4% donor T cells among recipient peripheral blood mononuclear cells. The cohort enrolled 24 intestinal transplant recipients, one of whom was a retransplant, and a few patients without pretransplant specimens were excluded. The research as a whole found: In the allografts of patients with donor T cell macrochimerism, GvH to HvG T cell clonal ratios were high. Conclusions were limited by the relatively low number and heterogeneity of intestinal transplant patients. GvH clones turned up in recipient bone marrow, with some appearing earlier in ileal mucosa or blood, a pattern consistent with an intestinal mucosal origin. Early after transplant, peak levels of circulating GvH clones were found to be associated with declines in HvG clones.

The source of this sequence is a human patient who received an intestinal transplant, so some T cells may come from the graft donor. The chain was built from TRBV30 and TRBJ1-2; no D gene is confidently identified. The starting material was ileum tissue, obtained 98 days after intestinal transplantation. The base sequence is TGTGCCTGGAGTGTACGTTTAGGCTCTCGCTATGGCTACACCTTC. This sequence encodes CAWSVRLGSRYGYTF.